Below, one T cell receptor beta chain is given with its context. Its antigen is undetermined. This sample stems from a study of T cells in localized non-small cell lung cancer. Findings of the study overall: Adjacent lung tissue had a median around 50 of the top 100 clones found in the tumor. Longer overall survival was associated with a higher density of T cells in the blood. Tumor showed lower T cell clonality than uninvolved adjacent lung, where it was highest.

Generated by immunoSEQ multiplex PCR, the TCRdb table keeps only in-frame clones and is missing some. The data contain some 72,000 clones, around four fifths of them singletons. CDR3 length: 13 residues. Germline V CDR1 and CDR2: SNHLY, FYNNEI. Trimming pared 2 bases from V and 4 bases from J, leaving 8 bases between. This material consisted of peripheral blood, taken before any cancer treatment. This chain uses TRBV2 with TRBJ1-1; D call uncertain. This TCR was recovered from a man between 35 and 75 years old with stage I lung adenocarcinoma. DNA for the CDR3: TGTGCCAGCAGTGAATGGGCCCGCACTGAAGCTTTCTTT. Translation: CASSEWARTEAFF.